The T cell receptor (beta chain) described here comes from a study of blood T cell repertoires in COVID-19. At the level of the study: Italy, Spain and the United States were the sources of the convalescent and acute COVID-19 samples. Sources were T cells, B-cell-depleted T cells, or PBMCs; the material itself was cDNA or gDNA.

CDR1 is LGHNT and CDR2 is FRNRAP in the germline V gene. The V and J ends lost 8 bases and 9 bases respectively, with 19 bases between them. This CDR3 has 13 residues. Original handling: Cell counts per sample came from amplifying reference gene primers. The table came from immunoSEQ multiplex PCR; TCRdb's copy has only in-frame clones and leaves some out. That table furnishes V, J and clone size, whereas the DNA furnished D and trimming. The table lists under 300,000 clones, around 83% of them singletons. The origin of this receptor is a man between 18 and 35 years old with active or convalescent COVID-19. The chain carries TRBV12-5 and TRBJ1-1; no firm D call. Specimen: peripheral blood. The CDR3 coding sequence is TGTGCTAGTCCCCTCGGAGGTGGTGAGAAAGCTTTCTTT. Translation gives CASPLGGGEKAFF.